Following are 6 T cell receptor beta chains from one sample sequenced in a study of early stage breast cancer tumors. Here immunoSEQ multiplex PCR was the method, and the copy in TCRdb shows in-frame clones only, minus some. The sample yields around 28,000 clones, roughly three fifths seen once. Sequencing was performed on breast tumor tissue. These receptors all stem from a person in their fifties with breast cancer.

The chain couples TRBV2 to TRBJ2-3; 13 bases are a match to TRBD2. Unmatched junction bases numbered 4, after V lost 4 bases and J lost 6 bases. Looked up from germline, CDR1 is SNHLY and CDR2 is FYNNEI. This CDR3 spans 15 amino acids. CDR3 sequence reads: CASSGGLAGEDTQYF. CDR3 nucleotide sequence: TGTGCCAGCAGTGGCGGACTAGCGGGGGAGGATACGCAGTATTTT.

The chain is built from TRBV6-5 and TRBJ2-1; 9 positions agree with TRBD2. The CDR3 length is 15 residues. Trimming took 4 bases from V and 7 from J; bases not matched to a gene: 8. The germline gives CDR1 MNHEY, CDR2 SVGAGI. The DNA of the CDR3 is TGTGCCAGCAGTTCCACGGGACTAGCTGAGAATGAGCAGTTCTTC. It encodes CASSSTGLAENEQFF.

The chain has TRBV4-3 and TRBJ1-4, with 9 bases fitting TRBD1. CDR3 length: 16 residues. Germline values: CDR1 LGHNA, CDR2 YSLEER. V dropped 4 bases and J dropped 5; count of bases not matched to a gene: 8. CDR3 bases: TGCGCCAGCAGCCGGGAAGAGGGGACAGGGAATGAAAAACTGTTTTTT. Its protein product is CASSREEGTGNEKLFF.

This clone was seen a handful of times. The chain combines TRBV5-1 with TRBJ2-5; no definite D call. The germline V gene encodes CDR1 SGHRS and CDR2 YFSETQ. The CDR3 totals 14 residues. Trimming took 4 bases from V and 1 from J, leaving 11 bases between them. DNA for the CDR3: TGCGCCAGCAGCCTAGGCGAGTTCCAAGAGACCCAGTACTTC. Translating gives CASSLGEFQETQYF.

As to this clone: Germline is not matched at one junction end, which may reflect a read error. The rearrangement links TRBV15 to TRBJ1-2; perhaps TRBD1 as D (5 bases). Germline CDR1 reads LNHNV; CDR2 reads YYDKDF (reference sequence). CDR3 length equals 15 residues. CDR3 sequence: CATSRVSGTKYGYTF. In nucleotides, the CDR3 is TGTGCCACCAGCAGAGTCTCCGGGACTAAATATGGCTACACCTTC.

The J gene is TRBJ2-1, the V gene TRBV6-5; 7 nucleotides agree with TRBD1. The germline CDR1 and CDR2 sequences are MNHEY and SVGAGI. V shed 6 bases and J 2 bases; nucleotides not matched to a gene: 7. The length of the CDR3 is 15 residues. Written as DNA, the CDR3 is TGTGCCAGCAGCCCACAGGGGTGGACCTACAATGAGCAGTTCTTC. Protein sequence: CASSPQGWTYNEQFF.